This entry lists 5 T cell receptor beta chains sequenced from one sample in a study of tumor-infiltrating lymphocytes in primary liver carcinoma. From unsorted bulk tissue weighing roughly 17-34 mg, DNA and RNA were co-extracted. Starting material of 400 to 600 ng total RNA yielded TCR beta cDNA via a constant-region primer. Three nested multiplex PCR rounds, a slightly modified ARM-PCR method, built the TCR beta libraries. PCR rounds one and two used TRBV1-TRBV30 forward primers with a C-beta reverse primer for 9 to 10 cycles each. TCRdb ran MiXCR on the multiplex PCR reads and lists one entry per CDR3 protein. Among around 100,000 distinct CDR3 sequences listed, under 70% were seen once. Specimen: liver tumor tissue from sampling region 2. The sample's subset: tumor region T2, inferior pole. The receptors come from a woman aged 55 to 70 with primary liver carcinoma and hepatitis B virus infection.

A remark on this clonotype: At one of its ends the junction is not consistent with the germline gene, which may arise from a read error. The chain joins TRBV12-3 or TRBV12-4 to TRBJ1-2; a possible D gene is TRBD1 (5 bases). The CDR3 spans 17 residues. DNA of the CDR3: TGTGCCAGTAGTTTTAGTCAGGCGGGGGTGCTGAGCTATGGCTACACCTTC. Translated: CASSFSQAGVLSYGYTF.

There are many counts of this clonotype. The gene calls are TRBV6-1 and TRBJ1-1, with D possibly matching TRBD1 (5 bases). This CDR3 region has 15 residues. Germline CDR1 is MNHNS and CDR2 is SASEGT. V was trimmed by 6 bases and J by 1 base, leaving 15 bases between them. CDR3 region: CASRRLDRGNTEAFF. The DNA of the CDR3 is TGTGCCAGCAGACGCCTAGACAGAGGGAACACTGAAGCTTTCTTT.

About this clonotype itself: One end of the junction does not line up with germline, which may come from a read error. This rearrangement joins TRBV12-3 or TRBV12-4 to TRBJ1-1, with D uncertain. The length of the CDR3 is 14 residues. CDR3 DNA: TGTGTCAGCAGTTTAGGTATCATGAACACTGAAGCATTCTTT. This gives the protein CVSSLGIMNTEAFF.

This clonotype was recorded at least ten times. The chain uses TRBV12-3 or TRBV12-4 and TRBJ2-5; a weak D match, TRBD1 (6 bases). The CDR3 contains 13 residues. V was pared by 6 bases and J by 5 bases, with 13 bases between. The CDR3 bases are TGTGCCAGCAGGGAACAGGGACGCGAGACCCAGTACTTC. It encodes CASREQGRETQYF.

The chain links TRBV11-2 to TRBJ2-1, with 7 bases fitting TRBD2. Germline values: CDR1 SGHAT, CDR2 FQNNGV. This CDR3 has 13 residues. Unmatched junction bases numbered 11, after V lost 7 bases and J lost 11 bases. CDR3 bases: TGTGCCAGCAACCCAGAGGGAGCGGGGCAGCAGTTCTTC. Protein product: CASNPEGAGQQFF.